Below, 19 T cell receptor beta chains from the same sample are listed, as sequenced in a study of blood T cell repertoires in COVID-19. TCRdb keeps only in-frame clones here, not all; method: immunoSEQ multiplex PCR. The sample contains 95,000 to 150,000 clones, around 80% of which appear only once. The source material was peripheral blood. The origin of the receptors is a man between 60 and 75 years old with active or convalescent COVID-19.

The chain carries TRBV5-1 and TRBJ2-2; D is possibly TRBD2 (6 bases). The germline V gene encodes CDR1 SGHRS and CDR2 YFSETQ. Trimming cost V 0 bases and J 6 bases, with 24 bases left between them. This CDR3 has 19 amino acids. Here the CDR3 reads CASSLDGRDFLYRAGELFF. CDR3 in DNA: TGCGCCAGCAGCTTGGACGGCCGGGACTTTCTCTATCGGGCCGGGGAGCTGTTTTTT.

The chain uses TRBV10-3 and TRBJ2-7; 12 bases agree with TRBD1. The V gene's germline CDR1 is ENHRY and CDR2 SYGVKD. V was clipped by 7 bases and J by 7 bases; unmatched bases: 11. The CDR3 loop spans 15 amino acids. The CDR3 DNA is TGTGCCATCAAGGAAGGGACAGGGGGCGCGGGAGAGCAGTACTTC. Translated: CAIKEGTGGAGEQYF.

The chain combines TRBV6-4 with TRBJ2-2; no clear D. V was pared by 3 bases and J by 4 bases, with 6 bases between. CDR3 length: 13 amino acids. CDR1 MRHNA and CDR2 SNTAGT come from the germline V gene. As DNA, the CDR3 is TGTGCCAGCAGTGAATCCAGCACCGGGGAGCTGTTTTTT. Protein product: CASSESSTGELFF.

V usage is TRBV5-1 and J usage is TRBJ2-2; 7 positions agree with TRBD2. The CDR3 is 14 amino acids. The V gene's germline CDR1 is SGHRS and CDR2 YFSETQ. Trimming took 4 bases from V and 5 from J; bases not matched to a gene: 5. Written as DNA, the CDR3 is TGCGCCAGCAGCCCTAGCGGAAGGACCGGGGAGCTGTTTTTT. As protein: CASSPSGRTGELFF.

The chain links TRBV25-1 to TRBJ2-7; 8 bases align to TRBD1. J lost 2 bases, V lost 6 bases, and 9 bases had no gene match. Germline V lookup: CDR1 MGHDK, CDR2 SYGVNS. The CDR3 runs to 15 residues. CDR3 bases: TGTGCCAGCAGCGCGGACAGGGAGCCCCCCTACGAGCAGTACTTC. Amino acids: CASSADREPPYEQYF.

This clone has only a few counts. J is TRBJ2-3 and V is TRBV7-8; maybe TRBD2 (5 bases). V was shortened by 4 bases and J by 2 bases, with 10 bases between the two germline ends. Per germline, CDR1 SGHVS and CDR2 FQNEAQ. The CDR3 has 14 residues. CDR3 in DNA: TGTGCCAGCAGCTCTCGAGCGGCCACAGATACGCAGTATTTT. Amino acids: CASSSRAATDTQYF.

V is TRBV12-3 or TRBV12-4 and J is TRBJ2-1; no clear D gene. Trimming took 5 bases from V and 4 from J, leaving 6 bases between them. The CDR3 extends over 12 amino acids. In nucleotides, the CDR3 is TGTGCCAGCAGTAATAGATACAATGAGCAGTTCTTC. Protein product: CASSNRYNEQFF.

The count of this clone is one. The chain is built from TRBV9 and TRBJ2-3, with TRBD2 identical over 7 bases. This CDR3 is built from 16 residues. CDR1 is SGDLS, CDR2 YYNGEE, per germline. V gave up 0 bases and J gave up 7 bases; unmatched junction bases: 11. DNA of the CDR3: TGTGCCAGCAGCGTAGTGGCGGGAGTGGGTGATCATACGCAGTATTTT. Translated, it gives CASSVVAGVGDHTQYF.

This rearrangement joins TRBV18 to TRBJ2-4, with TRBD2 matching over 7 bases. The ends lost 2 bases at V and 0 bases at J; junction bases unmatched: 4. Per germline, CDR1 KGHSH and CDR2 LQKENI. CDR3 length: 16 residues. The DNA for the CDR3 is TGTGCCAGCTCACCAAGCGGGACCTTAGCCAAAAACATTCAGTACTTC. It codes for CASSPSGTLAKNIQYF.

The J gene is TRBJ2-1, the V gene TRBV10-2; TRBD2 might be the D (5 bases). Trimming stripped 0 bases from V and 6 bases from J, with 18 bases between. There are 17 residues in the CDR3. The germline gives CDR1 WSHSY, CDR2 SAAADI. DNA of the CDR3: TGCGCCAGCAGTGAGTCGACTCAGTGGACTGGATTCAATGAGCAGTTCTTC. Protein product: CASSESTQWTGFNEQFF.

The rearrangement links TRBV30 to TRBJ1-1; 12 bases fit TRBD1. Trimming cost V 3 bases and J 2 bases; bases outside gene matches: 1. This CDR3 has 14 residues. From germline, CDR1 is GTSNPN and CDR2 SVGIG (reference sequence). In DNA form, the CDR3 reads TGTGCCTGGAGGGGACAGGGGGCTAACACTGAAGCTTTCTTT. Translating gives CAWRGQGANTEAFF.

This chain links TRBV11-1 with TRBJ2-3, with 7 bases matching TRBD1. The trim removed 5 bases at V and 2 bases at J, leaving 4 bases unmatched. Germline V gene data show CDR1 as SGHAT and CDR2 as FQDESV (reference sequence). The CDR3 is 14 amino acids. CDR3: CASSRDRATDTQYF. The CDR3 bases are TGTGCCAGCAGCCGAGACAGGGCCACAGATACGCAGTATTTT.

This chain links TRBV5-4 with TRBJ2-7; 7 nucleotides match TRBD2. Unmatched junction bases numbered 4, after V lost 5 bases and J lost 2 bases. The CDR3 has 13 residues. Germline CDR1 is SGHNT and CDR2 is YYREEE (reference sequence). The CDR3 reads CASRSGTTYEQYF. CDR3 sequence (DNA): TGTGCCAGCAGAAGCGGGACTACCTACGAGCAGTACTTC.

This chain joins TRBV7-6 and TRBJ1-5; TRBD1 aligns across 7 bases. The germline CDR1 and CDR2 sequences are SGHVS and FNYEAQ. CDR3 size: 15 residues. V lost 5 bases, J lost 6 bases, and 10 bases stayed unmatched. Written as DNA, the CDR3 is TGTGCCAGCAGCCCCTACTCGACAGGGTCTCAGCCCCAGCATTTT. Its translation is CASSPYSTGSQPQHF. Together with reference TRBV7-6 and TRBJ1-5, the CDR3 gives the full variable domain: GAGVSQSPRYKVTKRGQDVALRCDPISGHVSLYWYRQALGQGPEFLTYFNYEAQQDKSGLPNDRFSAERPEGSISTLTIQRTEQRDSAMYRCASSPYSTGSQPQHFGDGTRLSIL.

This chain uses TRBV19 with TRBJ2-7; 10 bases line up with TRBD1. Germline V gene sequence: CDR1 LNHDA, CDR2 SQIVND (reference sequence). V was pared by 5 bases and J by 5 bases, with 6 bases of the junction left unmatched. The CDR3 is 14 residues long. The CDR3: CASSFRTGGNEQYF. The CDR3 DNA reads as TGTGCCAGTAGTTTTCGGACAGGGGGGAACGAGCAGTACTTC.

The chain uses TRBV5-4 and TRBJ2-7; TRBD2 matches 11 bases. Unmatched junction bases numbered 10, after V lost 2 bases and J lost 3 bases. The CDR3 spans 17 residues. CDR1 is SGHNT and CDR2 is YYREEE in the germline V gene (reference sequence). The CDR3 sequence: CASSLTGLAGLVYEQYF. The CDR3 DNA reads TGTGCCAGCAGCTTAACCGGACTAGCGGGTCTCGTCTACGAGCAGTACTTC.

The rearrangement uses TRBV7-9 and TRBJ1-5; a weak D match, TRBD1 (5 bases). This CDR3 has 12 amino acids. Trimming pared 8 bases from V and 2 bases from J, leaving 7 bases between. The germline CDR1 and CDR2 sequences are SEHNR and FQNEAQ (reference sequence). In DNA form, the CDR3 reads TGTGCCAGCGCGGGGGGCAATCAGCCCCAGCATTTT. It codes for CASAGGNQPQHF.

The rearrangement uses TRBV10-3 and TRBJ2-1, with a possible D match to TRBD2 (6 bases). The CDR3 consists of 16 residues. Trimming removed 6 bases from V and 1 base from J, with 16 bases in between. CDR1 is ENHRY, CDR2 SYGVKD, per germline. The CDR3 region has the DNA TGTGCCATCAGCGGGCTCGGAGGGCAATCCTACAATGAGCAGTTCTTC. Its protein product is CAISGLGGQSYNEQFF.

This clone was observed a single time. The chain couples TRBV4-1 to TRBJ1-2; D is unclear. V was shortened by 1 base and J by 4 bases, with 13 bases between the two germline ends. Germline loops: CDR1 MGHRA, CDR2 YSYEKL. The CDR3 length is 15 residues. Here the CDR3 reads CASSQGSLFGYGYTF. The DNA for the CDR3 is TGCGCCAGCAGCCAAGGGTCCCTCTTCGGCTATGGCTACACCTTC.